This TCR beta chain was sequenced during a study of human T cells and chemical hapten exposure. Time point indicated: patch test 1, 2 weeks after DPC sensitization. Treatment in this sample: therapeutic diphenylcyclopropenone sensitization with weekly scalp DPC. CDR3 length: 14 amino acids. J lost 6 bases, V lost 7 bases, and 7 bases had no gene match. Germline V gives CDR1 MNHNY, CDR2 SVGAGI (reference sequence). This clonotype was observed a handful of times. MiXCR, run by TCRdb on the RACE reads, gives a single entry per CDR3 protein. The data show some 190,000 distinct CDR3 sequences, approximately 20% seen once.

Here the sequenced sample was whole blood, taken in connection with sensitization to the hapten diphenylcyclopropenone (DPC). This sequence joins TRBV6-6 and TRBJ2-1; 9 positions agree with TRBD2. The TCR comes from a woman aged 45-65 years with alopecia areata. Some clones in this sample may be carry-over from other donors' samples. Here the CDR3 DNA reads TGTGCCAGCAAGGGGGCTAGCGGGGCCAATGAGCAGTTCTTC. Protein: CASKGASGANEQFF.